This T cell receptor (beta chain) was recorded in a study of shared clonotypes between healthy human individuals. Assay used: immunoSEQ multiplex PCR; TCRdb lists only in-frame clones, some missing. The table has more than 900,000 clones, approximately 80% seen once. Notes on the study in general: Among donors, clonotype sharing was expected to be affected by sequencing depth. A few donors shared about 5% of their naive CD4 clonotypes. The rarefaction results pointed to incomplete sorted-subset sequencing despite large depth.

Germline V gene data show CDR1 as SGHRS and CDR2 as YFSETQ. V was clipped by 4 bases and J by 2 bases; unmatched bases: 3. The CDR3 consists of 15 residues. Points on this clone: Its antigen is undetermined.

The sample taken for sequencing was memory CD4+ T cells from PBMCs. Subset meaning: CD45RA-negative fraction. This TCR came from a young man in good health. Some clones in this sample may be carry-over from other donors' samples. The chain joins TRBV5-1 to TRBJ1-3; TRBD1 agrees at 10 bases. This CDR3 is CASSVTGGAGNTIYF. For the CDR3, the DNA is TGCGCCAGCAGCGTGACAGGGGGCGCTGGAAACACCATATATTTT.